The 25 T cell receptor beta chains given below trace back to one sample, sequenced in a study of blood T cell repertoires in COVID-19. Profiling relied on immunoSEQ multiplex PCR, and the TCRdb table lists in-frame clones only, not all of them. The sample has 85,000 to 100,000 clones; roughly 88% are singletons. Sequencing input: peripheral blood. The receptors were gathered from a middle-aged man with COVID-19, enrolled during active disease.

V usage is TRBV6-6 and J usage is TRBJ1-1; TRBD1 aligns across 8 bases. The CDR3 totals 13 residues. The ends lost 5 bases at V and 3 bases at J; junction bases unmatched: 2. CDR1 MNHNY and CDR2 SVGAGI come from the germline V gene (reference sequence). CDR3 protein: CASSQGAYTEAFF. The CDR3 DNA is TGTGCCAGCAGTCAGGGGGCTTACACTGAAGCTTTCTTT.

This chain connects TRBV4-1 to TRBJ2-7; 7 nucleotides line up with TRBD1. From germline, CDR1 is MGHRA and CDR2 YSYEKL. Trimming cost V 4 bases and J 4 bases; bases outside gene matches: 4. CDR3 length equals 13 residues. The CDR3 DNA is TGCGCCAGCAGCCGAGGGGACAGATACGAGCAGTACTTC. Translated: CASSRGDRYEQYF.

The chain carries TRBV6-2 or TRBV6-3 and TRBJ1-5; D is ambiguous. In germline, CDR1 is MNHEY, CDR2 SVGEGT. CDR3 length equals 14 residues. V was shortened by 4 bases and J by 5 bases, with 12 bases between the two germline ends. The CDR3 spells CASSFKTAYQPQHF. The CDR3 DNA reads TGTGCCAGCAGTTTTAAAACTGCGTATCAGCCCCAGCATTTT.

This clone appeared a single time. The chain employs TRBV2 and TRBJ1-1; D remains ambiguous. Per germline, CDR1 SNHLY and CDR2 FYNNEI. Trimming took 6 bases from V and 0 from J, leaving 11 bases between them. The CDR3 is 14 residues long. Here the CDR3 reads CASRRTEMNTEAFF. CDR3 bases: TGTGCCAGCAGGAGAACAGAGATGAACACTGAAGCTTTCTTT. The variable domain in full, with the rest retrieved from reference TRBV2 and TRBJ1-1, is EPEVTQTPSHQVTQMGQEVILRCVPISNHLYFYWYRQILGQKVEFLVSFYNNEISEKSEIFDDQFSVERPDGSNFTLKIRSTKLEDSAMYFCASRRTEMNTEAFFGQGTRLTVV.

The chain couples TRBV28 to TRBJ2-7; TRBD1 aligns across 8 bases. J was trimmed by 2 bases and V by 6 bases; bases with no gene match: 6. CDR3 length: 14 residues. Germline assignment: CDR1 MDHEN and CDR2 SYDVKM. CDR3 coding DNA: TGTGCCAGCAGCTTGACAGGGGTCCCCTACGAGCAGTACTTC. It encodes CASSLTGVPYEQYF.

The sample holds one count of this clone. This sequence joins TRBV7-9 and TRBJ1-2, with TRBD1 matching 7 bases. J lost 0 bases, V lost 5 bases, and 12 bases had no gene match. The CDR3 covers 17 residues. Germline CDR1 SEHNR, CDR2 FQNEAQ (reference sequence). In DNA form, the CDR3 reads TGTGCCAGCAGCCCAACCCTGCAGGGGGGAGCTAACTATGGCTACACCTTC. Translated, it gives CASSPTLQGGANYGYTF. Variable domain in full (rest from reference TRBV7-9 and TRBJ1-2): DTGVSQNPRHKITKRGQNVTFRCDPISEHNRLYWYRQTLGQGPEFLTYFQNEAQLEKSRLLSDRFSAERPKGSFSTLEIQRTEQGDSAMYLCASSPTLQGGANYGYTFGSGTRLTVV.

In this sample, this clone turned up once. The chain employs TRBV28 and TRBJ2-2, with a weak D call TRBD1 (6 bases). This CDR3 has 16 residues. Germline CDR1 reads MDHEN; CDR2 reads SYDVKM. Trimming stripped 2 bases from V and 3 bases from J, with 13 bases between. The CDR3 is CASSLQGMRDTGELFF. CDR3 in DNA: TGTGCCAGCAGTTTACAGGGGATGCGCGACACCGGGGAGCTGTTTTTT.

J is TRBJ2-2 and V is TRBV7-8; maybe TRBD1 (5 bases). V gave up 0 bases and J gave up 4 bases, with 15 bases separating them. Germline-derived CDR1 and CDR2 are SGHVS and FQNEAQ. The CDR3 has 17 residues. The CDR3 spells CASSLAGGALITGELFF. The CDR3 DNA is TGTGCCAGCAGCTTAGCAGGTGGGGCCTTAATCACCGGGGAGCTGTTTTTT. The complete variable domain, with remaining parts taken from reference TRBV7-8 and TRBJ2-2, reads GAGVSQSPRYKVAKRGQDVALRCDPISGHVSLFWYQQALGQGPEFLTYFQNEAQLDKSGLPSDRFFAERPEGSVSTLKIQRTQQEDSAVYLCASSLAGGALITGELFFGEGSRLTVL.

The V and J genes are TRBV10-1 and TRBJ2-1, with D uncertain. Germline V gene data show CDR1 as WNHNN and CDR2 as SYGVQD (reference sequence). There are 13 residues in the CDR3. Deletions cut 3 bases from V and 12 bases from J, with 15 bases between. The CDR3 coding sequence is TGCGCCAGCAGTGACCGGAGAGACCTAGGGCAGTTCTTC. It translates to CASSDRRDLGQFF.

The V and J genes are TRBV6-1 and TRBJ2-5, with TRBD2 identical over 9 bases. Germline-derived CDR1 and CDR2 are MNHNS and SASEGT. The trim removed 0 bases at V and 2 bases at J, leaving 7 bases unmatched. The CDR3 length is 17 residues. The CDR3 DNA reads as TGTGCCAGCAGTGAAGCCCTAGCGGGGTCAGTGCAAGAGACCCAGTACTTC. Translation gives CASSEALAGSVQETQYF.

This rearrangement joins TRBV7-8 to TRBJ1-3, with D unresolved. The germline V gene has CDR1 SGHVS and CDR2 FQNEAQ. The CDR3 length is 14 residues. With 3 bases removed from V and 3 bases from J, the gap between germline ends came to 9 bases. CDR3 loop: CASSFGEGGNTIYF. The CDR3 DNA is TGTGCCAGCAGCTTCGGGGAGGGTGGAAACACCATATATTTT.

This clone turned up a few times. This chain joins TRBV7-2 and TRBJ2-7, with TRBD1 as a possible D gene (5 bases). Germline loops: CDR1 SGHTA, CDR2 FQGNSA. Trimming cost V 0 bases and J 3 bases, with 15 bases left between them. This CDR3 is 16 amino acids long. The CDR3 protein is CASSLALIAGNYEQYF. Written as DNA, the CDR3 is TGTGCCAGCAGCTTAGCGCTAATTGCAGGGAACTACGAGCAGTACTTC.

J is TRBJ2-7 and V is TRBV18; 10 bases fit TRBD1. The CDR3 is 15 amino acids. The ends lost 4 bases at V and 2 bases at J; junction bases unmatched: 5. CDR1 KGHSH and CDR2 LQKENI come from the germline V gene. CDR3 region: CASSQTTGGTYEQYF. The CDR3 DNA reads TGTGCCAGCTCACAAACGACAGGGGGCACCTACGAGCAGTACTTC.

The chain couples TRBV14 to TRBJ1-6; weak D call: TRBD1 (5 bases). The CDR3 covers 15 residues. Germline V CDR1 and CDR2: SGHDN, FVKESK. Trimming stripped 3 bases from V and 3 bases from J, with 9 bases between. CDR3 sequence reads: CASSQQGVYNSPLHF. The CDR3 coding sequence is TGTGCCAGCAGCCAGCAAGGGGTCTATAATTCACCCCTCCACTTT.

The chain has TRBV7-9 and TRBJ1-1; unclear D gene. Looked up from germline, CDR1 is SEHNR and CDR2 is FQNEAQ (reference sequence). This CDR3 is 17 amino acids long. Trimming removed 5 bases at V and 1 base at J, with 20 bases between. The CDR3 DNA reads TGTGCCAGCAGCCCGCGGGTTAGGGCTAGTGGGAACACTGAAGCTTTCTTT. This codes for CASSPRVRASGNTEAFF.

This chain links TRBV4-1 with TRBJ1-4; TRBD1 might be the D (5 bases). Germline CDR1 and CDR2: MGHRA and YSYEKL. Trimming removed 1 base from V and 6 bases from J, with 12 bases in between. The CDR3 loop spans 15 amino acids. The CDR3 is CASSQGLRGDEKLFF. The CDR3 region has the DNA TGCGCCAGCAGCCAAGGACTTCGGGGGGATGAAAAACTGTTTTTT.

The chain links TRBV5-1 to TRBJ2-7; D gene unclear. Trimming stripped 0 bases from V and 7 bases from J, with 11 bases between. The CDR3 is 13 amino acids. Germline CDR1 reads SGHRS; CDR2 reads YFSETQ. This chain's CDR3 is CASSLAEVGEQYF. Here the CDR3 DNA reads TGCGCCAGCAGCTTGGCCGAGGTTGGAGAGCAGTACTTC.

This clone was observed once. V is TRBV6-5 and J is TRBJ1-2, with D maybe TRBD1 (6 bases). V was cut by 6 bases and J by 4 bases, with 18 bases left in between. Germline assignment: CDR1 MNHEY and CDR2 SVGAGI. CDR3 length equals 15 residues. Here the CDR3 DNA reads TGTGCCAGCAGCACCCCCGGGGGCGGGGGCTATGGCTACACCTTC. Residues: CASSTPGGGGYGYTF.

A single count supports this clone. The chain employs TRBV9 and TRBJ2-1, with 10 bases matching TRBD2. CDR1 and CDR2 (germline): SGDLS, YYNGEE. This CDR3 has 15 amino acids. V shed 0 bases and J 8 bases; nucleotides not matched to a gene: 5. The CDR3 here is CASSVAASGSYEQFF. The CDR3 nucleotides read TGTGCCAGCAGCGTAGCTGCTAGCGGGAGTTATGAGCAGTTCTTC.

The chain has TRBV3-1 (or the pseudogene TRBV3-2) and TRBJ2-7; D perhaps matches TRBD2 (6 bases). The CDR3 is made up of 12 amino acids. Looked up from germline, CDR1 is LGHDT and CDR2 is YNNKEL (reference sequence). V was pared by 6 bases and J by 6 bases, with 12 bases between. CDR3 sequence: CASSVGGSEQYF. Written as DNA, the CDR3 is TGTGCCAGCAGTGTAGGAGGGAGCGAGCAGTACTTC.

The chain uses TRBV27 and TRBJ1-2; 11 positions match TRBD1. Germline V gene data show CDR1 as MNHEY and CDR2 as SMNVEV (reference sequence). After removal of 6 bases from V and 4 bases from J, the junction contained 7 bases not matched to a gene. The CDR3 contains 15 residues. CDR3 nucleotide sequence: TGTGCCAGCAGCCCCGGGACAGGGGGGAGCTATGGCTACACCTTC. Translating gives CASSPGTGGSYGYTF.

The J gene is TRBJ2-3, the V gene TRBV9, with TRBD2 as a possible D gene (5 bases). The germline CDR1 and CDR2 sequences are SGDLS and YYNGEE. CDR3 size: 13 residues. Trimming shortened V by 4 bases and J by 2 bases, and 8 bases separated the two germline ends. In DNA form, the CDR3 reads TGTGCCAGCAGCCCGGGATACACAGATACGCAGTATTTT. Its translation is CASSPGYTDTQYF.

Note on this clone: Other DNA sequences of this sample code for an identical CDR3. V and J are TRBV13 and TRBJ1-5; 9 bases are a match to TRBD1. J gave up 6 bases and V 3 bases, and 3 bases lay outside the gene matches. This CDR3 has 14 residues. CDR1 PRHDT and CDR2 FYEKMQ come from the germline V gene (reference sequence). The CDR3 DNA is TGTGCCAGCAGCTTGGGACAGGGTGGTCAGCCCCAGCATTTT. Protein product: CASSLGQGGQPQHF.

The chain couples TRBV28 to TRBJ2-1; 7 nucleotides agree with TRBD2. The CDR3 has 15 residues. Germline V gives CDR1 MDHEN, CDR2 SYDVKM. V gave up 3 bases and J gave up 4 bases; unmatched junction bases: 6. DNA of the CDR3: TGTGCCAGCAGTTTGGTGCGGGGGTGGTACAATGAGCAGTTCTTC. Amino acid sequence: CASSLVRGWYNEQFF. The variable domain in full, completed from reference TRBV28 and TRBJ2-1, reads DVKVTQSSRYLVKRTGEKVFLECVQDMDHENMFWYRQDPGLGLRLIYFSYDVKMKEKGDIPEGYSVSREKKERFSLILESASTNQTSMYLCASSLVRGWYNEQFFGPGTRLTVL.

The chain uses TRBV6-1 and TRBJ1-5, with TRBD1 as a possible D gene (5 bases). V was shortened by 0 bases and J by 6 bases, with 15 bases between the two germline ends. The CDR3 runs 16 residues. The germline V gene has CDR1 MNHNS and CDR2 SASEGT. CDR3 sequence (DNA): TGTGCCAGCAGTGAAGCTCCGAGGGGAGGGCCTCAGCCCCAGCATTTT. Its translation: CASSEAPRGGPQPQHF.